This T cell receptor beta chain derives from a study of control samples from healthy donors and cancer patients. The repertoire was sequenced with immunoSEQ multiplex PCR; TCRdb's copy has only in-frame clones and lacks some. This sample has about 100,000 clones, with roughly 87% found just once. The CDR3 consists of 17 residues. Germline values: CDR1 MNHEY, CDR2 SVGEGT. The V end lost 5 bases, the J end lost 3 bases, and 21 bases lay between the germline ends. This TCR came from a woman in her fifties or sixties in good health. Sequenced sample: blood. The V call is TRBV6-2 or TRBV6-3, the J call TRBJ2-3; perhaps D is TRBD1 or TRBD2 (6 bases each). In nucleotides, the CDR3 is TGTGCCAGCAGTCAGACCCATTGGGGGGCTGAAACAGATACGCAGTATTTT. This translates into CASSQTHWGAETDTQYF.